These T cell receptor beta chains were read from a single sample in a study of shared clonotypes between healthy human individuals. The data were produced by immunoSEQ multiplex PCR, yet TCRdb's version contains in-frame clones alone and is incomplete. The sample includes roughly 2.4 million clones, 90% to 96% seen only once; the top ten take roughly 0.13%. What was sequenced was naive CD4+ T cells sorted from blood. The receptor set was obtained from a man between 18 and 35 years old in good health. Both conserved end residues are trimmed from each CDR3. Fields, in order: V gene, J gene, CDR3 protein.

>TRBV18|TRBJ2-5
ASSPLAGGEETQY
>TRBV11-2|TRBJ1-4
ASSFRVSNEKLF
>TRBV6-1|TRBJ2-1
ASSLSGANEQF
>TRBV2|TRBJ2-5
ASSESRLAGLQETQY
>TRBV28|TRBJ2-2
ASSLYLTSGTPNTGELF
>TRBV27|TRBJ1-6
ASSTRQSRNNSPLH
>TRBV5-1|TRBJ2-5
ATSMQRWETQY
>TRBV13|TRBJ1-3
ASSRFPGFDSGNTIY
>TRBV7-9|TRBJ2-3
ASSLGTLAGRPSTDTQY
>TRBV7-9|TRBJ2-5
ASSSRVGETQY
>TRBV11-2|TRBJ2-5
ASSLFQEGSRSAQY
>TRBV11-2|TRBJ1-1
ASSLVGRGTNTEAF
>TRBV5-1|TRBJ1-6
ASSQTGQGNSPLH
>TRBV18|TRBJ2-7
ASSPSAGGPYEQY
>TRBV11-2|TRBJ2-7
ASRADYYEQY
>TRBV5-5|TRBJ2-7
ASSKDPGSAVLSEQY
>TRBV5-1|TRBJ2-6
ASSHSSGRVLSSGANVLT
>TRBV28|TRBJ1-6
ASSPPQANSPLH
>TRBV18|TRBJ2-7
ASSVTRDRGVYEQY
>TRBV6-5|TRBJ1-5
ASSRDRAQPQH
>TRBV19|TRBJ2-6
ASSIISRDGSSGANVLT
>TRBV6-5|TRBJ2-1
ASSSWTSRHNEQF
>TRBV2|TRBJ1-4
ASREDRGGREKLF
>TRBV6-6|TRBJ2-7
ASKRGQGAVSYEQY
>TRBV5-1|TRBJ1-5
ASSLGTVSNQPQH
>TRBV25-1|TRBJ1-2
ASSDKGYNGYT
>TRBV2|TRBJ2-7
ASSVRDEQY
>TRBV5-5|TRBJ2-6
ASSFSGLGSGANVLT
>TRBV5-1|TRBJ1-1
ASSLGRLMNTEAF
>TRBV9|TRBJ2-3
ASSPTGTSNTQY
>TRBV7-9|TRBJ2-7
ASSHEQGQQY
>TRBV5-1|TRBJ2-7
ASSLSASGYEQY
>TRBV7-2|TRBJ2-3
ASSLEMTSGGGDTQY
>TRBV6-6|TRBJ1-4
ASTLTGSEEKLF
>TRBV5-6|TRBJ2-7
ASSLDRGDKQY
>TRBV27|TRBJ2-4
ASSSTMGGIQY
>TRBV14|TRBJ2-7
ASSSRRLAGEGRPVYEQY
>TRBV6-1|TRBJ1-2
ASSEQLDNGYT
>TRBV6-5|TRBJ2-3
ASSSLRTSGTDTQY
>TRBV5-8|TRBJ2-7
ASSLAAGGRSYEQY
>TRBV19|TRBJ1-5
ASSIENGGIQPQH
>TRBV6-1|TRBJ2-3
ASPGKKEGTDTQY
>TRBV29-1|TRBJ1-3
SVDGSGNTIY
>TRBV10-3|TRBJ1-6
AIAEAIYNSPLH
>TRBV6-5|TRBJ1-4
ASSYSRRAINEKLF